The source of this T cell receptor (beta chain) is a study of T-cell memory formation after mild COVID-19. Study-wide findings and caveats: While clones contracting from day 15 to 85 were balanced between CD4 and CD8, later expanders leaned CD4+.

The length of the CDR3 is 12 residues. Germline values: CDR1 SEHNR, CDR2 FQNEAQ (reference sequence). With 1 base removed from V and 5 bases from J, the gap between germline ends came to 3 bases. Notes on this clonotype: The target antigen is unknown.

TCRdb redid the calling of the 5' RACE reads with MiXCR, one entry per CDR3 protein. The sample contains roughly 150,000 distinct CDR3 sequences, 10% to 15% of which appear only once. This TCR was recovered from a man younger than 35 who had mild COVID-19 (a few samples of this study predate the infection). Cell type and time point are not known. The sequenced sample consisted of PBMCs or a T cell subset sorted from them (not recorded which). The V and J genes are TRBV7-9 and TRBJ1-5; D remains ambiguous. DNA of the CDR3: TGTGCCAGCAGCTTAGTTGATCAGCCCCAGCATTTT. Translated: CASSLVDQPQHF.